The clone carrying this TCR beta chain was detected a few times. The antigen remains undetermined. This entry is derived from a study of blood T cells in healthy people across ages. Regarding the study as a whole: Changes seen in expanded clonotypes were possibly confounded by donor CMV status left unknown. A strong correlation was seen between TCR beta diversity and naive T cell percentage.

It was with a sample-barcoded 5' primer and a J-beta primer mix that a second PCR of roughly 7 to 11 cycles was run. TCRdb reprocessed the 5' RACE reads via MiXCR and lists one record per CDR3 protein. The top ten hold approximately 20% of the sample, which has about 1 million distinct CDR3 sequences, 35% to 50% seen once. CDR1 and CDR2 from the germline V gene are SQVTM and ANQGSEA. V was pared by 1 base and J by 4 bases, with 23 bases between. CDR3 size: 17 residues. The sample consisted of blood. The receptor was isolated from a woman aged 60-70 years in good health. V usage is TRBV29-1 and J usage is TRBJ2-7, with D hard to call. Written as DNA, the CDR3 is TGCAGCGTTGAAGGTGAGACCCCGGAGTACGGTCGATACGAGCAGTACTTC. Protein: CSVEGETPEYGRYEQYF.